The following is a TCR beta chain sequence with its context. Its antigen is still unknown. This entry comes from a study of cytomegalovirus exposure and HLA in healthy donors. At the level of the study: A previous analysis identified more than 100 million unique TCR beta sequences derived from some 170 million T cells.

Germline V CDR1 and CDR2: MNHEY, SMNVEV (reference sequence). Germline trimming cut 5 bases from V and 7 bases from J; bases unmatched to any gene: 14. CDR3 length: 18 residues. In the PCR, 60 Vbeta and 13 Jbeta primers were used. Assay used: immunoSEQ multiplex PCR; TCRdb lists only in-frame clones, some missing. The sample shows under 200,000 clones, roughly 85% of them seen only once. Study results and limitations: The study dropped some indistinguishable V segments, TRBV6-2 and TRBV6-3 among them. Available immune exposure information covered CMV serostatus only. Three chains linked to CMV were shown in vitro to be specific for CMV antigens.

V and J are TRBV27 and TRBJ2-1; 13 positions match TRBD2. The source of this sequence is a middle-aged woman in good health and CMV-seronegative. Sequencing input: PBMCs. CDR3 sequence: CASSPTPGLAGPQNEQFF. CDR3 nucleotide sequence: TGTGCCAGCAGTCCCACACCGGGACTAGCGGGGCCCCAGAATGAGCAGTTCTTC.